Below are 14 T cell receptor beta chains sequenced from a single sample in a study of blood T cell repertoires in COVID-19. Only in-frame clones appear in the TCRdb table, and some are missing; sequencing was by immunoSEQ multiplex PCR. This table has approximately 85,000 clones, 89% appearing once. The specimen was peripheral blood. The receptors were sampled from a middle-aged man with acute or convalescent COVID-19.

As DNA, the CDR3 is TGTGCCAGCAGCTTATTAGCGGGGGAGGGGTCCCAGTACTTC. Amino acid sequence: CASSLLAGEGSQYF. This chain links TRBV7-2 with TRBJ2-5; 9 bases map to TRBD2. The germline gives CDR1 SGHTA, CDR2 FQGNSA. The CDR3 has 14 amino acids. V was clipped by 2 bases and J by 9 bases; unmatched bases: 7. The full variable domain, with the rest looked up from reference TRBV7-2 and TRBJ2-5, is GAGVSQSPSNKVTEKGKDVELRCDPISGHTALYWYRQSLGQGLEFLIYFQGNSAPDKSGLPSDRFSAERTGGSVSTLTIQRTQQEDSAVYLCASSLLAGEGSQYFGPGTRLLVL.

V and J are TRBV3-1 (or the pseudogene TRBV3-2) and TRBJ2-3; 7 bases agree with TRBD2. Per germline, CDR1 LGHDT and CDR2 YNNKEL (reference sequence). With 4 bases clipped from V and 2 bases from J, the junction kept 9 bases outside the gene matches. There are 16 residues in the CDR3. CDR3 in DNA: TGTGCCAGCAGCCTTGGGGGGGACTTTGACACAGATACGCAGTATTTT. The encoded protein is CASSLGGDFDTDTQYF.

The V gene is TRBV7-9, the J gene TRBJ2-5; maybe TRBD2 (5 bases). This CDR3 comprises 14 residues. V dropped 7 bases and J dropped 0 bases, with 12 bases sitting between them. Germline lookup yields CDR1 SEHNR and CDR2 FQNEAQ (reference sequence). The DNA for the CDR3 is TGTGCCAGCACCGGACTCCTGAACCAAGAGACCCAGTACTTC. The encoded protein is CASTGLLNQETQYF.

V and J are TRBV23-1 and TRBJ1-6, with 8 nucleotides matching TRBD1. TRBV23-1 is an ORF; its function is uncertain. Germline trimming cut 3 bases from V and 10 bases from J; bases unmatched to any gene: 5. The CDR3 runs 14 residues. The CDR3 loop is CASSHTGGRSPLHF. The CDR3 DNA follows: TGCGCCAGCAGTCATACAGGGGGGCGGTCACCCCTCCACTTT.

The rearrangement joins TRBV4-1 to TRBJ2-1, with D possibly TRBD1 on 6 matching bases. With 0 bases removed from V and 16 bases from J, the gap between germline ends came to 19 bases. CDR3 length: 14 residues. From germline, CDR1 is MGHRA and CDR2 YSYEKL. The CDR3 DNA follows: TGCGCCAGCAGCCAAGATTTTAAGGGGGAGAGTCGCTTCTTC. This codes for CASSQDFKGESRFF.

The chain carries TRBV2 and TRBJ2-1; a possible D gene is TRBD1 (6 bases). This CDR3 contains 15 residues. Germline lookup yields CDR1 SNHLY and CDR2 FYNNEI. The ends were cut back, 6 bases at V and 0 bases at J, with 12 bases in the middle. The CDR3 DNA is TGTGCCAGCAGGGCAGGGGCGAGCTCCTACAATGAGCAGTTCTTC. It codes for CASRAGASSYNEQFF.

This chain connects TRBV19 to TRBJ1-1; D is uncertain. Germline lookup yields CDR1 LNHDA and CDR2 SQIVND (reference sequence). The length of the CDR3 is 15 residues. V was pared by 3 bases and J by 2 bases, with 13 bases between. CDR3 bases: TGTGCCAGTAGTATCGAGGGCAGAACTAACACTGAAGCTTTCTTT. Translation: CASSIEGRTNTEAFF.

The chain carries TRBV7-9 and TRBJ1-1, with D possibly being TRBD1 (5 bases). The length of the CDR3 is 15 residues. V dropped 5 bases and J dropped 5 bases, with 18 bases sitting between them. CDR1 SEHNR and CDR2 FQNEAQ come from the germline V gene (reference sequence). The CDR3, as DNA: TGTGCCAGCAGCCCGGTAAGGGGAGGTGGAACTGAAGCTTTCTTT. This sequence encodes CASSPVRGGGTEAFF. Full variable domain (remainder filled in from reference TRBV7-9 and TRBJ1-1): DTGVSQNPRHKITKRGQNVTFRCDPISEHNRLYWYRQTLGQGPEFLTYFQNEAQLEKSRLLSDRFSAERPKGSFSTLEIQRTEQGDSAMYLCASSPVRGGGTEAFFGQGTRLTVV.

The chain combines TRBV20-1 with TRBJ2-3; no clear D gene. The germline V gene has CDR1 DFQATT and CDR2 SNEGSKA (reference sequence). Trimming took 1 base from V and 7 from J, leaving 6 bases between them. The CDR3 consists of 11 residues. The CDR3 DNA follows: TGCAGTGCTAGAGTTCAGTATACGCAGTATTTT. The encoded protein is CSARVQYTQYF.

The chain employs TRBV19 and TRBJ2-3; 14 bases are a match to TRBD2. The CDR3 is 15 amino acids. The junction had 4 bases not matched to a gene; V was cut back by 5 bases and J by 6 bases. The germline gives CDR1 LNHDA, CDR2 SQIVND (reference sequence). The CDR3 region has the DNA TGTGCCAGTAGTTGGGGACTAGCGGGGGCTGATACGCAGTATTTT. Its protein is CASSWGLAGADTQYF.

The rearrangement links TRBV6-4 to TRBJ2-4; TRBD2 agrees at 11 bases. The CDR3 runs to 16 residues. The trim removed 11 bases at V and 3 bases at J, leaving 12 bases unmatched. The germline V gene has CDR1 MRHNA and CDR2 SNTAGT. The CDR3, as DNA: TGTGCCGGAAAGTGGCTAGCGGGGGGAGGCAAAAACATTCAGTACTTC. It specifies CAGKWLAGGGKNIQYF.

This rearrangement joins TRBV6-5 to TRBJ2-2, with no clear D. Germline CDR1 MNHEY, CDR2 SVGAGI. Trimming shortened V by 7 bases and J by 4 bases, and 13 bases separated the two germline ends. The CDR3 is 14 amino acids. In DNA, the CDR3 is TGTGCCAGCATGGTCCCACGAGGCACCGGGGAGCTGTTTTTT. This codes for CASMVPRGTGELFF.

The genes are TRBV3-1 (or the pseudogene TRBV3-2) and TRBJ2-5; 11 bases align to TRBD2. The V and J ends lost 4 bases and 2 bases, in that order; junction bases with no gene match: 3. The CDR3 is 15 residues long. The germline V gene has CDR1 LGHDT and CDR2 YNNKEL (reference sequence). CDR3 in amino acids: CASSPRTSGQETQYF. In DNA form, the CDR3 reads TGTGCCAGCAGCCCCCGGACTAGCGGGCAAGAGACCCAGTACTTC.

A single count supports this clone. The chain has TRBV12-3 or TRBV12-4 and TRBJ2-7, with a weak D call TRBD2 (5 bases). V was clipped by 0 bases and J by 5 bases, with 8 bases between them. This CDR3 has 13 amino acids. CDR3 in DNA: TGTGCCAGCAGTTTAGCGGGAGTGCACGAGCAGTACTTC. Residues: CASSLAGVHEQYF.